This is a list of T cell receptor beta chains from one sample in a study of OX40 agonist ivuxolimab in advanced cancers. Clones were sequenced by immunoSEQ multiplex PCR, and TCRdb holds only the in-frame ones, with some missing. This table has some 100,000 clones, around 91% appearing once. This sample comprised CD4+ or CD8+ T cells sorted from blood, obtained in a trial of the OX40 agonist ivuxolimab. All receptors derive from an adult with an advanced solid tumor such as melanoma, head and neck, liver or kidney cancer. Both conserved end residues are part of each CDR3. D genes are given only for firm matches. Expanded clones get a size class; other rows say once, few or many, or leave the size out.

V gene	D gene	clone size	J gene	CDR3 protein	CDR3 DNA
TRBV27	-	-	TRBJ2-5	CASSLSKEVRTQYF	TGTGCCAGCAGTTTATCGAAAGAGGTGAGGACCCAGTACTTC
TRBV27	-	-	TRBJ1-4	CASSFGGGPNEKLFF	TGTGCCAGCAGTTTTGGGGGGGGACCTAATGAAAAACTGTTTTTT
TRBV5-1	TRBD1	-	TRBJ1-1	CASSSGQGVSTEAFF	TGCGCCAGCAGCTCCGGACAGGGCGTGAGCACTGAAGCTTTCTTT
TRBV5-1	-	-	TRBJ2-1	CASSPNTFSYNEQFF	TGCGCCAGCAGCCCAAACACTTTCTCCTACAATGAGCAGTTCTTC
TRBV4-1	-	-	TRBJ1-2	CASSQMGRRNYGYTF	TGCGCCAGCAGCCAGATGGGACGCCGTAACTATGGCTACACCTTC
TRBV6-6	-	-	TRBJ2-2	CASSYSTGELFF	TGTGCCAGCAGTTACTCAACCGGGGAGCTGTTTTTT
TRBV27	-	-	TRBJ2-3	CASSVRDTQYF	TGTGCCAGCAGTGTCAGAGATACGCAGTATTTT
TRBV6-5	TRBD1	few	TRBJ1-6	CASRGQTNSPLHF	TGTGCCAGCAGGGGACAGACTAATTCACCCCTCCACTTT
TRBV19	-	-	TRBJ2-2	CASSITGFPGELFF	TGTGCCAGTAGTATAACCGGGTTTCCCGGGGAGCTGTTTTTT
TRBV27	-	-	TRBJ2-7	CASSLSRGSSYEQYF	TGTGCCAGCAGTTTAAGTAGGGGGAGCTCCTACGAGCAGTACTTC
TRBV5-1	-	few	TRBJ1-2	CASSFGAGGNYGYTF	TGCGCCAGCAGCTTCGGGGCGGGGGGCAACTATGGCTACACCTTC
TRBV7-3	-	-	TRBJ1-3	CASSLMGGSGNTIYF	TGTGCCAGCAGCTTAATGGGGGGTTCTGGAAACACCATATATTTT
TRBV6-6	TRBD1	-	TRBJ1-1	CASSPRGDAEAFF	TGTGCCAGCAGTCCCAGGGGGGACGCCGAAGCTTTCTTT
TRBV28	TRBD1	-	TRBJ1-6	CASRMFWTGSGSPLHF	TGTGCCAGTAGAATGTTCTGGACAGGGAGTGGTTCACCCCTCCACTTT
TRBV18	TRBD2	-	TRBJ2-1	CASSPRRRGGEFF	TGTGCCAGCTCACCAAGGAGGCGGGGGGGCGAATTCTTC
TRBV29-1	-	-	TRBJ1-2	CSVFPGYTF	TGCAGCGTTTTCCCGGGCTACACCTTC
TRBV6-6	-	-	TRBJ2-5	CASSLTQGLRETQYF	TGTGCCAGCAGCCTAACCCAGGGACTCCGAGAGACCCAGTACTTC
TRBV15	TRBD2	-	TRBJ2-1	CATSFTPLGASGMINEQFF	TGTGCCACCAGCTTCACCCCTTTGGGAGCTAGCGGGATGATCAATGAGCAGTTCTTC
TRBV5-1	TRBD1	once	TRBJ1-3	CASSGGDRAGNTIYF	TGCGCCAGCAGCGGGGGAGACAGGGCTGGAAACACCATATATTTT
TRBV5-4	TRBD2	-	TRBJ2-7	CASSRSGRSYEQYF	TGTGCCAGCAGCCGTAGCGGGAGGTCGTACGAGCAGTACTTC
TRBV5-4	-	few	TRBJ1-2	CASSFPDSYGYTF	TGTGCCAGCAGCTTCCCGGACAGTTATGGCTACACCTTC
TRBV2	-	-	TRBJ2-3	CASSFYGRGRTDTQYF	TGTGCCAGCAGTTTCTACGGACGGGGAAGAACAGATACGCAGTATTTT
TRBV7-7	-	-	TRBJ2-5	CASSGDIQETQYF	TGTGCCAGCAGCGGGGACATTCAAGAGACCCAGTACTTC
TRBV27	TRBD2	-	TRBJ2-7	CASSNTGLAGEPYEQYF	TGTGCCAGCAGTAATACCGGACTAGCGGGAGAACCCTACGAGCAGTACTTC
TRBV5-6	-	few	TRBJ1-2	CASRSTHSQGSYGYTF	TGTGCCAGCAGATCGACGCACAGCCAGGGATCGTATGGCTACACCTTC
TRBV5-5	-	-	TRBJ1-2	CASSSPPPALYGYTF	TGTGCCAGCAGCTCCCCTCCTCCGGCCCTCTATGGCTACACCTTC
TRBV5-4	-	-	TRBJ2-3	CASSLERVGDTQYF	TGTGCCAGCAGCTTGGAGAGGGTCGGTGATACGCAGTATTTT
TRBV28	-	-	TRBJ1-2	CASIHQGSGGYTF	TGTGCCAGCATTCATCAGGGCTCAGGCGGCTACACCTTC
TRBV4-2	-	-	TRBJ1-2	CASSQEGSGLNYGYTF	TGTGCCAGCAGCCAAGAAGGCAGTGGACTAAACTATGGCTACACCTTC
TRBV4-2	TRBD2	-	TRBJ2-2	CASSQEGGGGTGELFF	TGTGCCAGCAGCCAAGAGGGCGGCGGGGGGACCGGGGAGCTGTTTTTT
TRBV27	-	-	TRBJ2-5	CASSFPGHGETQYF	TGTGCCAGCAGTTTCCCCGGGCACGGGGAGACCCAGTACTTC
TRBV4-1	-	-	TRBJ1-5	CASSQVAGNQPQHF	TGCGCCAGCAGCCAAGTGGCGGGGAATCAGCCCCAGCATTTT
TRBV7-3	TRBD2	-	TRBJ2-1	CASSLTAGAGNEQFF	TGTGCCAGCAGCTTAACAGCGGGAGCGGGAAATGAGCAGTTCTTC
TRBV14	TRBD2	-	TRBJ2-1	CASSQGGGVYNEQFF	TGTGCCAGCAGCCAGGGCGGGGGGGTTTACAATGAGCAGTTCTTC
TRBV5-4	TRBD2	-	TRBJ2-7	CASSLEASGSHEQYF	TGTGCCAGCAGCTTGGAGGCTAGCGGGAGCCACGAGCAGTACTTC